Listed here are 29 T cell receptor beta chains from one sample, sequenced in a study of T-cell reconstitution after alpha-beta-depleted transplantation in children (dated by TCRdb to about 2016). The treatment or condition label of this sample denotes: allogeneic hematopoietic cell transplantation with graft depleted of TCRalphabeta T cells and CD19 B cells. Libraries were made using PCR. For sequencing, an Illumina HiSeq 2500 was employed. Molecular barcoding was employed in the preparation of TCR libraries, with unique molecular identifiers being used to normalize TCRbeta repertoire quantification. In-frame beta chains were kept once TCRdb had trimmed the public reads at Q25 with fastp and called clones with MiXCR. Merged by CDR3 protein, the rows form single entries marked with the most common genes and DNA. The sample has some 440,000 distinct CDR3 sequences on record, 15% to 20% of them singletons. The ten largest clonotypes hold around 30% of the sample.

The sequencing here drew on PBMCs, mostly from graft donor cells, taken 360 days after TCRalphabeta/CD19-depleted stem cell transplant. These receptors came from a boy younger than two who had a stem cell transplant for Wiskott-Aldrich syndrome, so the T cells may come from the graft donor.

The CDR3 DNA is TGTGCCAGCAGCGTAGCTCAGGGTCCGGGAGAGAACTACAATGAGCAGTTCTTC. This codes for CASSVAQGPGENYNEQFF. This sequence joins TRBV9 and TRBJ2-1, with D perhaps matching TRBD2 (6 bases). Trimming cost V 0 bases and J 3 bases, with 19 bases left between them. Per the germline V gene, CDR1 is SGDLS and CDR2 is YYNGEE. The CDR3 sequence is 18 residues long.

V gene TRBV11-2 combines with J gene TRBJ2-7; maybe TRBD2 (6 bases). The CDR3 has 14 amino acids. The germline V and J ends were trimmed by 2 bases and 3 bases, with 11 bases remaining between them. Germline V gene lookup returns CDR1 SGHAT and CDR2 FQNNGV. The CDR3 DNA sequence: TGTGCCAGCAGCTTAATGGGGACTTTCTACGAGCAGTACTTC. Amino acids: CASSLMGTFYEQYF.

The V gene is TRBV10-3, the J gene TRBJ2-2, with D perhaps given as TRBD1 or TRBD2 (5 bases each). The V end was cut by 11 bases, the J end by 1 base, with 20 bases between. CDR1 ENHRY and CDR2 SYGVKD come from the germline V gene. The CDR3 has 16 residues. Written as DNA, the CDR3 is TGTGCCGCCGGCTCGAGAGGGGAGTGGAACACCGGGGAGCTGTTTTTT. Its translation: CAAGSRGEWNTGELFF.

The gene calls are TRBV28 and TRBJ2-4; no clear D. Trimming took off 3 bases at V and 0 bases at J, with 6 bases between the two ends. Per the germline V gene, CDR1 is MDHEN and CDR2 is SYDVKM. This CDR3 has 14 amino acids. The CDR3 here is CASSLILAKNIQYF. In DNA, the CDR3 is TGTGCCAGCAGTTTGATTCTAGCCAAAAACATTCAGTACTTC.

The J gene is TRBJ2-7, the V gene TRBV12-3 or TRBV12-4, with 8 positions matching TRBD2. V was pared by 1 base and J by 4 bases, with 3 bases of the junction left unmatched. The CDR3 has 14 amino acids. The CDR3 reads CASSLDGGGYEQYF. For the CDR3, the DNA is TGTGCCAGCAGTTTAGACGGGGGGGGTTACGAGCAGTACTTC.

This clonotype was seen more than once but under ten times. This rearrangement joins TRBV10-3 to TRBJ2-1; TRBD1 matches at 9 bases. This CDR3 comprises 15 residues. CDR1 and CDR2 from the germline V gene are ENHRY and SYGVKD. V trimming: 3 bases; J trimming: 10 bases; junction bases outside the gene matches: 10. The chain's CDR3 is CAISERGTGRGEQFF. The CDR3 bases are TGTGCCATCAGTGAAAGGGGGACAGGGAGGGGCGAGCAGTTCTTC.

In its sample, this clonotype was seen a few times. The chain combines TRBV20-1 with TRBJ2-5; D is possibly TRBD1 (5 bases). This CDR3 has 15 amino acids. The germline gives CDR1 DFQATT, CDR2 SNEGSKA (reference sequence). Trimming stripped 1 base from V and 2 bases from J, with 14 bases between. For the CDR3, the DNA is TGCAGTGCTAGAGTGGAGCAAAGGGGACAAGAGACCCAGTACTTC. Translated, it gives CSARVEQRGQETQYF.

This clonotype was seen more than once but under ten times. The chain carries TRBV28 and TRBJ2-1, with 13 bases fitting TRBD2. The germline gives CDR1 MDHEN, CDR2 SYDVKM. J was trimmed by 9 bases and V by 2 bases; bases with no gene match: 4. The length of the CDR3 is 15 residues. CDR3: CASSLVLAGGVEQFF. CDR3 nucleotides: TGTGCCAGCAGTTTAGTACTAGCGGGGGGGGTTGAGCAGTTCTTC.

The chain couples TRBV24-1 to TRBJ2-5; D call uncertain. There are 17 residues in the CDR3. The V end lost 4 bases, the J end lost 0 bases, and 17 bases lay between the germline ends. From germline, CDR1 is KGHDR and CDR2 SFDVKD. The CDR3 here is CATSEKGVLGYQETQYF. For the CDR3, the DNA is TGTGCCACCAGTGAGAAGGGCGTCCTTGGGTACCAAGAGACCCAGTACTTC.

This chain uses TRBV7-9 with TRBJ2-3; maybe TRBD1 (6 bases). This CDR3 spans 14 amino acids. Germline V gene data show CDR1 as SEHNR and CDR2 as FQNEAQ (reference sequence). The V end lost 4 bases, the J end lost 7 bases, and 15 bases lay between the germline ends. CDR3 in DNA: TGTGCCAGCAGCTCGCAGCAGGGGCGGTATACGCAGTATTTT. This encodes CASSSQQGRYTQYF.

This clonotype was picked up a small number of times. CDR3 nucleotide sequence: TGTGCCAGCAGCTTAGCCCACTTGCCTGAGCAGTTCTTC. This translates into CASSLAHLPEQFF. The chain joins TRBV11-2 to TRBJ2-1; D gene uncertain. Trimming stripped 1 base from V and 9 bases from J, with 10 bases between. Germline V lookup: CDR1 SGHAT, CDR2 FQNNGV. CDR3 length: 13 residues.

The V call is TRBV5-1, the J call TRBJ2-3; 7 positions match TRBD1. Trimming cost V 6 bases and J 8 bases; bases outside gene matches: 15. The CDR3 extends over 15 amino acids. Germline CDR1 reads SGHRS; CDR2 reads YFSETQ. This CDR3 reads CASTNSRTGVGTQYF. The CDR3 DNA sequence: TGCGCCAGCACAAATAGCCGAACAGGGGTTGGTACGCAGTATTTT.

This clonotype was recorded a few times. This sequence joins TRBV12-3 or TRBV12-4 and TRBJ2-1, with 10 positions matching TRBD2. V dropped 8 bases and J dropped 7; count of bases not matched to a gene: 14. This CDR3 has 16 amino acids. The chain's CDR3 is CASLPSSGRAVNEQFF. The CDR3 DNA reads as TGTGCCAGCCTACCCTCGAGCGGGAGGGCCGTGAATGAGCAGTTCTTC.

This chain links TRBV15 with TRBJ2-1; D ambiguous. V shed 1 base and J shed 0 bases, with 10 bases lying between them. Per the germline V gene, CDR1 is LNHNV and CDR2 is YYDKDF (reference sequence). The CDR3 sequence is 16 residues long. CDR3 DNA sequence: TGTGCCACCAGCAGAGCCGGTGAGAGCTCCTACAATGAGCAGTTCTTC. Translating it yields CATSRAGESSYNEQFF.

The V call is TRBV12-3 or TRBV12-4, the J call TRBJ2-7; 12 bases fit TRBD1. The V gene end was trimmed by 2 bases and the J gene end by 7 bases; junction bases not matched to a gene: 6. The CDR3 extends over 15 amino acids. Here the CDR3 reads CASSLWGQGAREQYF. The CDR3 nucleotides are TGTGCCAGCAGTTTATGGGGACAGGGGGCGCGGGAGCAGTACTTC.

The chain couples TRBV19 to TRBJ1-5; tentative D call: TRBD1 (6 bases). This CDR3 spans 16 amino acids. Germline V gives CDR1 LNHDA, CDR2 SQIVND (reference sequence). Trimming pared 8 bases from V and 4 bases from J, leaving 21 bases between. The CDR3 DNA sequence: TGTGCCAGTGCGCAAACAGGGATCTTGGAAAATCAGCCCCAGCATTTT. This sequence encodes CASAQTGILENQPQHF.

In this sample, this clonotype turned up a few times. The chain is built from TRBV4-3 and TRBJ2-7, with D perhaps TRBD1 (6 bases). The CDR3 runs 15 residues. V gave up 0 bases and J gave up 6 bases, with 15 bases separating them. Germline V gene data show CDR1 as LGHNA and CDR2 as YSLEER. CDR3 loop: CASSQDPQGSLEQYF. Written as DNA, the CDR3 is TGCGCCAGCAGCCAAGATCCCCAGGGGAGCCTCGAGCAGTACTTC.

This clonotype was found a few times. The chain links TRBV7-9 to TRBJ2-2, with TRBD1 identical over 8 bases. This CDR3 has 14 amino acids. With 5 bases clipped from V and 7 bases from J, the junction kept 6 bases outside the gene matches. Germline V lookup: CDR1 SEHNR, CDR2 FQNEAQ (reference sequence). CDR3 sequence reads: CASSADRDRGELFF. In nucleotides, the CDR3 is TGTGCCAGCAGCGCGGACAGGGACCGCGGGGAGCTGTTTTTT.

In this sample, this clonotype turned up a few times. The V and J genes are TRBV19 and TRBJ1-1; possibly TRBD1 for D (5 bases). The V end lost 0 bases, the J end lost 1 base, and 6 bases lay between the germline ends. This CDR3 has 14 residues. Germline loops: CDR1 LNHDA, CDR2 SQIVND (reference sequence). The CDR3 sequence is CASSIDTGNTEAFF. In nucleotides, the CDR3 is TGTGCCAGTAGTATAGATACAGGGAACACTGAAGCTTTCTTT.

The rearrangement joins TRBV12-3 or TRBV12-4 to TRBJ2-1, with D uncertain. V lost 3 bases and J 9 bases, leaving 6 bases between the germline ends. The CDR3 sequence is 11 residues long. The chain's CDR3 is CASSFGFEQFF. The DNA for the CDR3 is TGTGCCAGCAGTTTTGGGTTTGAGCAGTTCTTC.

The chain combines TRBV7-6 with TRBJ2-5; no definite D call. The CDR3 runs 13 residues. Germline V gene data show CDR1 as SGHVS and CDR2 as FNYEAQ. V was clipped by 1 base and J by 1 base, with 4 bases between them. The DNA for the CDR3 is TGTGCCAGCAGCTTAGACTGCCAAGAGACCCAGTACTTC. Residues: CASSLDCQETQYF.

This clonotype was recorded a few times. The genes are TRBV3-1 and TRBJ1-2; D gene unclear. CDR1 is LGHDT and CDR2 is YNNKEL in the germline V gene (reference sequence). The CDR3 consists of 13 residues. Deletions cut 1 base from V and 4 bases from J, with 7 bases between. In DNA form, the CDR3 reads TGTGCCAGCAGCCAAGCGCAGGTCTATGGCTACACCTTC. This codes for CASSQAQVYGYTF.

In this sample, this clonotype turned up a few times. V usage is TRBV7-9 and J usage is TRBJ2-5, with D hard to call. Trimming took 0 bases from V and 5 from J, leaving 7 bases between them. Germline loops: CDR1 SEHNR, CDR2 FQNEAQ (reference sequence). The CDR3 sequence is 13 residues long. The CDR3 DNA reads TGTGCCAGCAGCTTAGCACGGATCGAGACCCAGTACTTC. Amino acid sequence: CASSLARIETQYF. Full variable domain (outside the CDR3, taken from reference TRBV7-9 and TRBJ2-5): DTGVSQNPRHKITKRGQNVTFRCDPISEHNRLYWYRQTLGQGPEFLTYFQNEAQLEKSRLLSDRFSAERPKGSFSTLEIQRTEQGDSAMYLCASSLARIETQYFGPGTRLLVL.

This clonotype was counted between two and nine times. The rearrangement joins TRBV6-1 to TRBJ1-5; D unresolved. CDR3 length: 12 amino acids. Germline V lookup: CDR1 MNHNS, CDR2 SASEGT. The V end was cut by 4 bases, the J end by 6 bases, with 7 bases between. The chain's CDR3 is CASSAPGQPQHF. The CDR3 DNA sequence: TGTGCCAGCAGTGCCCCCGGTCAGCCCCAGCATTTT.

This clonotype was seen a handful of times. The CDR3 bases are TGCGCCAGCAGCTTGGTTGCACCGAACACCGGGGAGCTGTTTTTT. It yields the protein CASSLVAPNTGELFF. This rearrangement joins TRBV5-1 to TRBJ2-2, with no clear D. The germline V gene encodes CDR1 SGHRS and CDR2 YFSETQ. With 0 bases removed from V and 0 bases from J, the gap between germline ends came to 6 bases. CDR3 length equals 15 residues.

The chain links TRBV6-1 to TRBJ2-7; 8 nucleotides match TRBD1. Germline-derived CDR1 and CDR2 are MNHNS and SASEGT. V lost 6 bases and J lost 3; bases outside the gene matches: 10. This CDR3 region has 15 residues. The CDR3 reads CASRPNRDRSYEQYF. CDR3 bases: TGTGCCAGCAGACCTAACCGGGACAGGAGCTACGAGCAGTACTTC.

This clonotype was seen a few times. The CDR3 protein is CATSRVHAGEQFF. CDR3 DNA sequence: TGTGCCACCAGCAGAGTGCACGCAGGGGAACAGTTCTTC. The V call is TRBV15, the J call TRBJ2-1; D possibly corresponds to TRBD1 (6 bases). This CDR3 has 13 amino acids. V gave up 1 base and J gave up 13 bases, with 14 bases separating them. Per the germline V gene, CDR1 is LNHNV and CDR2 is YYDKDF (reference sequence).

In nucleotides, the CDR3 is TGTGCCTGGACTAGCGGGGGGGCAAAGCAAGAGACCCAGTACTTC. Its protein is CAWTSGGAKQETQYF. The chain uses TRBV30 and TRBJ2-5; 12 bases fit TRBD2. V gave up 4 bases and J gave up 2 bases; unmatched junction bases: 5. The CDR3 extends over 15 amino acids. CDR1 and CDR2 from the germline V gene are GTSNPN and SVGIG (reference sequence).

There are a few counts of this clonotype. The V call is TRBV3-1, the J call TRBJ2-4; TRBD2 matches at 14 bases. Germline CDR1 reads LGHDT; CDR2 reads YNNKEL (reference sequence). CDR3 length: 16 amino acids. Trimming removed 0 bases from V and 13 bases from J; junction bases left unmatched: 8. CDR3 region: CASSQDWGTSGGKQYF. The CDR3 region has the DNA TGTGCCAGCAGCCAAGATTGGGGGACTAGCGGGGGAAAACAGTACTTC.